The rows below give T cell receptor beta chains drawn from one sample of a study of vaccination effects on CD4 cells after COVID-19. Method: immunoSEQ multiplex PCR; TCRdb's copy keeps in-frame clones and lacks some. The sample lists about 37,000 clones, around 67% occurring once. The antigens of these receptors remain unknown. Sequencing used CD4+ T cells from PBMCs cultured with a peptide pool, obtained before COVID-19 vaccination. These receptors originate from a human donor who had a prior SARS-CoV-2 infection. Each CDR3 is given with its conserved first and last residue. The order of the fields is V gene, J gene, CDR3 length, D gene, clone size, CDR3 DNA, CDR3 protein. D genes are given only for firm matches. Clone size is shown for a subset of rows, as once, few, many or a class of expanded clone.

>TRBV7-2|TRBJ1-2|17|TRBD1|NA
TGTGCCAGCAGCTTCGCCGGGGGATGGAGGGGGCGCGGAGGCTACACCTTC
CASSFAGGWRGRGGYTF
>TRBV6-2/TRBV6-3|TRBJ1-1|12|TRBD1|NA
TGTGCCAGCAGTTACAGGGGACAGCCAGCTTTCTTT
CASSYRGQPAFF
>TRBV18|TRBJ1-1|14|NA|NA
TGTGCCAGCTCACCGGAAGCAGGGGCCACTGAAGCTTTCTTT
CASSPEAGATEAFF
>TRBV6-5|TRBJ2-7|14|TRBD2|NA
TGTGCCAGCAGTTCCCCGAGCGGGAGCTACGAGCAGTACTTC
CASSSPSGSYEQYF
>TRBV24-1|TRBJ2-5|18|TRBD2|NA
TGTGCCACCAGTGATTTGCCCAGCGGGAGGAATTTCCAAGAGACCCAGTACTTC
CATSDLPSGRNFQETQYF
>TRBV10-2|TRBJ1-1|14|TRBD1|NA
TGCGCCAGCAAGTCGACAGGGGCTGACACTGAAGCTTTCTTT
CASKSTGADTEAFF
>TRBV18|TRBJ1-1|13|NA|NA
TGTGCCAGCTCACCACCCGGGAACACTGAAGCTTTCTTT
CASSPPGNTEAFF
>TRBV19|TRBJ1-2|13|TRBD1|NA
TGTGCCAGTACCTTGACAGGGACATATGGCTACACCTTC
CASTLTGTYGYTF
>TRBV4-1|TRBJ2-2|21|TRBD2|NA
TGCGCCAGCAGCCAAGGCCTCAATGGAGTCCAGGGACTAGCGAACACCGGGGAGCTGTTTTTT
CASSQGLNGVQGLANTGELFF
>TRBV2|TRBJ2-7|14|TRBD1|NA
TGTGCCAGCAAAGGTGACAGGGGGCTCGGCGAGCAGTACTTC
CASKGDRGLGEQYF
>TRBV3-1/TRBV3-2|TRBJ2-2|15|TRBD2|NA
TGTGCCAGCAGCCTAGCGGGGGCGAACACCGGGGAGCTGTTTTTT
CASSLAGANTGELFF
>TRBV6-5|TRBJ2-1|12|NA|NA
TGTGCCAGCAGTTTAACGGGGGATGAGCAGTTCTTC
CASSLTGDEQFF
>TRBV5-4|TRBJ2-2|14|TRBD2|NA
TGTGCCAGCAGAACTAGCGGTCCCGGCGGGGAGCTGTTTTTT
CASRTSGPGGELFF
>TRBV6-5|TRBJ2-5|15|NA|NA
TGTGCCAGCAGGATCCCTTATGGGGCCGCAGAGACCCAGTACTTC
CASRIPYGAAETQYF
>TRBV19|TRBJ1-2|14|NA|NA
TGTGCCAGTAAAGGGCCAGGGTCTTACTATGGCTACACCTTC
CASKGPGSYYGYTF
>TRBV18|TRBJ2-2|15|TRBD2|NA
TGTGCCAGCTCACCCTCGACTAGCGACTACGGGGAGCTGTTTTTT
CASSPSTSDYGELFF
>TRBV18|TRBJ1-1|13|TRBD1|NA
TGTGCCAGCTCATTATCAGGGGGCACTGAAGCTTTCTTT
CASSLSGGTEAFF
>TRBV6-5|TRBJ1-5|15|TRBD1|NA
TGTGCCAGCAGTTACTCGGGACAGGGGTCAGCGCCCCAGCATTTT
CASSYSGQGSAPQHF
>TRBV5-4|TRBJ2-7|15|TRBD2|NA
TGTGCCAGCAGCGCTCCTCCGGGACTAGGATACGAGCAGTACTTC
CASSAPPGLGYEQYF
>TRBV4-2|TRBJ1-1|17|NA|NA
TGTGCCAGCAGGCAAACTTTTCCCGGATCGGGGGGGACTGAAGCTTTCTTT
CASRQTFPGSGGTEAFF
>TRBV5-1|TRBJ2-5|16|TRBD2|NA
TGCGCCAGCAGCTTGGCTAGCGGGGGGAGACAAGAGACCCAGTACTTC
CASSLASGGRQETQYF
>TRBV5-1|TRBJ2-3|13|NA|few
TGCGCCAGCATGATGGCAGGGGCAGATACGCAGTATTTT
CASMMAGADTQYF
>TRBV19|TRBJ2-1|13|TRBD2|NA
TGTGCCAGTGGCCGGGGGGTTTACAATGAGCAGTTCTTC
CASGRGVYNEQFF
>TRBV6-5|TRBJ2-7|15|TRBD1|few
TGTGCCAGCAGTTACCCGGGACAGGGTAACTACGAGCAGTACTTC
CASSYPGQGNYEQYF
>TRBV7-9|TRBJ2-1|12|NA|few
TGTGCCAGCCAGGACCGGACGAATGAGCAGTTCTTC
CASQDRTNEQFF
>TRBV5-1|TRBJ1-1|14|NA|NA
TGCGCCAGCAGCTCATACGAGGAGAACACTGAAGCTTTCTTT
CASSSYEENTEAFF
>TRBV18|TRBJ2-1|16|TRBD2|NA
TGTGCCACCTATAGACTAGCGGGATCCTTTTTCAATGAGCAGTTCTTC
CATYRLAGSFFNEQFF
>TRBV11-3|TRBJ2-5|13|NA|NA
TGTGCCAGCAGCTTAGGGGGCCGGGAGACCCAGTACTTC
CASSLGGRETQYF
>TRBV9|TRBJ2-5|14|NA|NA
TGTGCCAGCAGCCCCTGGGCTAGCGCAGAGACCCAGTACTTC
CASSPWASAETQYF
>TRBV5-6|TRBJ1-4|15|TRBD1|NA
TGTGCCAGCAGCTCGGGACAGGGGGCGCTTGAAAAACTGTTTTTT
CASSSGQGALEKLFF
>TRBV18|TRBJ2-7|18|TRBD2|NA
TGTGCCAGCTCAGGACCCTCGGGACTAGCGGGAAAAATCTACGAGCAGTACTTC
CASSGPSGLAGKIYEQYF
>TRBV29-1|TRBJ2-1|16|TRBD2|NA
TGCAGCGTTGAAGTCCGACTAGCGGGAGCCGTCGATGAGCAGTTCTTC
CSVEVRLAGAVDEQFF
>TRBV6-4|TRBJ1-1|15|NA|NA
TGTGCCAGCAGTGAGTTTTGGGGTATGAACACTGAAGCTTTCTTT
CASSEFWGMNTEAFF
>TRBV11-3|TRBJ1-2|16|NA|NA
TGTGCCAGCAGCTTAGATCACCTGGCATCCGATGGTGGCTACACCTTC
CASSLDHLASDGGYTF
>TRBV9|TRBJ2-7|14|TRBD1|NA
TGTGCCAGCAGCGCCGGGACAGGGCTCTACGAGCAGTACTTC
CASSAGTGLYEQYF
>TRBV19|TRBJ2-7|18|TRBD2|NA
TGTGCCAGTAGTGGATGGGGGACTAGCGGTTCCCCTACCTACGAGCAGTACTTC
CASSGWGTSGSPTYEQYF
>TRBV5-6|TRBJ1-5|14|NA|NA
TGTGCCAGCAGCTTCCTCTACGGTGACGGTCAGCAGCATTTT
CASSFLYGDGQQHF
>TRBV18|TRBJ2-1|16|NA|NA
TGTGCCAGCTCACCACCGGTTGTAGGGGTACGGGGTGAGCAGTTCTTC
CASSPPVVGVRGEQFF
>TRBV7-2|TRBJ2-3|17|NA|NA
TGTGCCAGCAGGAACAGAGGAACCTTTAGACCCGCAGATACGCAGTATTTT
CASRNRGTFRPADTQYF
>TRBV27|TRBJ2-1|14|TRBD2|NA
TGTGCCAGCAGAAGACTAGCGGGAGTGAATGAGCAGTTCTTC
CASRRLAGVNEQFF
>TRBV2|TRBJ2-2|12|NA|NA
TGTGCCAGCAGAAACGACGGCGGGGAGCTGTTTTTT
CASRNDGGELFF
>TRBV18|TRBJ2-1|17|TRBD2|NA
TGTGCCAGCTCACCGCGGAAGGGAAGCGGGGGCCCCAATGAGCAGTTCTTC
CASSPRKGSGGPNEQFF
>TRBV12-3/TRBV12-4|TRBJ2-7|13|TRBD2|NA
TGTGCCAGCAGTTTGCGGGAGGCCTACGAGCAGTACTTC
CASSLREAYEQYF
>TRBV3-1/TRBV3-2|TRBJ1-5|18|NA|NA
TGTGCCAGCAGCAAAGGCTCTCCGACACCTACGTCTAATCAGCCCCAGCATTTT
CASSKGSPTPTSNQPQHF
>TRBV18|TRBJ2-1|13|NA|NA
TGTGCCAGCTCACAAAGCTCCTACAATGAGCAGTTCTTC
CASSQSSYNEQFF
>TRBV5-5|TRBJ1-2|15|TRBD1|NA
TGTGCCAGCAGCCGCGAAGGGACAGGGCTTTATGGCTACACCTTC
CASSREGTGLYGYTF
>TRBV20-1|TRBJ1-4|13|NA|NA
TGCAGTGCTAGTCGGTCTGCTGGAGAAAAACTGTTTTTT
CSASRSAGEKLFF
>TRBV5-1|TRBJ2-3|14|NA|NA
TGCGCCAGCAGCCCTGAAGGGAGCACAGATACGCAGTATTTT
CASSPEGSTDTQYF
>TRBV9|TRBJ1-4|15|NA|NA
TGTGCCAGCAGCGGGGACACCTCAACTAATGAAAAACTGTTTTTT
CASSGDTSTNEKLFF
>TRBV6-6|TRBJ1-4|15|NA|NA
TGTGCCAGCAGTTACTCGACCTCAACTAATGAAAAACTGTTTTTT
CASSYSTSTNEKLFF
>TRBV3-1/TRBV3-2|TRBJ2-3|17|TRBD2|once
TGTGCCAGCAGCCAACCGAGACTAGCGGGGGGCGGAGATACGCAGTATTTT
CASSQPRLAGGGDTQYF
>TRBV2|TRBJ1-5|15|TRBD1|NA
TGTGCCAGCAGTGGACAGGGGGCGTCCAATCAGCCCCAGCATTTT
CASSGQGASNQPQHF
>TRBV5-4|TRBJ2-3|13|NA|NA
TGTGCCAGCAGCGCTACCTCCACAGATACGCAGTATTTT
CASSATSTDTQYF
>TRBV6-5|TRBJ2-3|15|NA|NA
TGTGCCAGCACCCCCTTTATTGGGGGGATAGATACGCAGTATTTT
CASTPFIGGIDTQYF
>TRBV6-2/TRBV6-3|TRBJ2-3|15|TRBD2|once
TGTGCCAGCAGTTACCCGACTAGCGGGAGTCTTACGCAGTATTTT
CASSYPTSGSLTQYF
>TRBV2|TRBJ2-1|13|TRBD2|NA
TGTGCCACCGGGACTAGCGGGATCTATCGGCAGTTCTTC
CATGTSGIYRQFF
>TRBV11-3|TRBJ2-5|16|NA|NA
TGTGCCAGCAGCTTATGGGACACTGAGGGCTTGCAGACCCAGTACTTC
CASSLWDTEGLQTQYF
>TRBV20-1|TRBJ2-2|16|NA|NA
TGCAGTGCTAGTAGACTCCCTCGGGGGAACACCGGGGAGCTGTTTTTT
CSASRLPRGNTGELFF
>TRBV28|TRBJ2-1|14|NA|NA
TGTGCCAGCAGACCCGGGCGGCCGGGGGATGAGCAGTTCTTC
CASRPGRPGDEQFF
>TRBV6-6|TRBJ2-1|16|TRBD2|NA
TGTGCCAGCAGTTACCAAGGGACTAGCAGCTACAATGAGCAGTTCTTC
CASSYQGTSSYNEQFF